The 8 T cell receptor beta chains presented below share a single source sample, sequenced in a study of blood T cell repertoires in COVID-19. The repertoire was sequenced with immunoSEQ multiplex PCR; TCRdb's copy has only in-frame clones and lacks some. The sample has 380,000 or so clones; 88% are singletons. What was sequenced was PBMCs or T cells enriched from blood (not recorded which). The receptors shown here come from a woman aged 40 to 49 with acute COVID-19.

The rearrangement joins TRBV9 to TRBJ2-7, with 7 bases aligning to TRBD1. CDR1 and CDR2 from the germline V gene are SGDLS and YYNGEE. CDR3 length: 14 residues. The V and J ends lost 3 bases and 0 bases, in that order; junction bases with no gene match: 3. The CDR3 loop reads CASSATGSSYEQYF. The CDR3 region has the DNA TGTGCCAGCAGCGCGACAGGGAGCTCCTACGAGCAGTACTTC.

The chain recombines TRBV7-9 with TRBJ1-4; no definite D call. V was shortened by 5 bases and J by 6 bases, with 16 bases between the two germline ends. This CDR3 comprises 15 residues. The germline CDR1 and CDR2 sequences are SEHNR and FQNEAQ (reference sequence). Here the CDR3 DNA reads TGTGCCAGCAGCCGCGGTGGGGAGCTAGATGAAAAACTGTTTTTT. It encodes CASSRGGELDEKLFF.

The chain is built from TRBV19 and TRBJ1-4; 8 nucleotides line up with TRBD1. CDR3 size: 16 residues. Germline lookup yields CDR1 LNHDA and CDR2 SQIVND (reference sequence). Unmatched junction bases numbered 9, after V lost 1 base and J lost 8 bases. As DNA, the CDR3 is TGTGCCAGTAGTATAGGACAGGGGATAATCGAGGAAAAACTGTTTTTT. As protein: CASSIGQGIIEEKLFF.

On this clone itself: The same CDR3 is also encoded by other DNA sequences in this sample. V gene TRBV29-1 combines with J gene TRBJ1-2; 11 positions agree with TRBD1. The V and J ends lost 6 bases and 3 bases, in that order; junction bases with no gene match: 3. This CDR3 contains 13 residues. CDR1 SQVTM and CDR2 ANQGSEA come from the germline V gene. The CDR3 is CSVGTGGDYGYTF. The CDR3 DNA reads TGCAGCGTAGGGACAGGGGGGGACTATGGCTACACCTTC.

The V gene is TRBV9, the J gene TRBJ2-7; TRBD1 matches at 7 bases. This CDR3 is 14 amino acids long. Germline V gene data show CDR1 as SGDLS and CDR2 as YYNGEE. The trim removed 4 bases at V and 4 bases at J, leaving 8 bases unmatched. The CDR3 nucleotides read TGTGCCAGCAGCCCCGACAGGGAAGTTTACGAGCAGTACTTC. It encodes CASSPDREVYEQYF.

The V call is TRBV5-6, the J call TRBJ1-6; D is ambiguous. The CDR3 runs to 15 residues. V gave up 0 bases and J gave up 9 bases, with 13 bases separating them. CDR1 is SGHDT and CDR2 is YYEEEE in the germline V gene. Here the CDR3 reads CASSLVSNSGSPLHF. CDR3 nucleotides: TGTGCCAGCAGCTTGGTATCCAACAGTGGTTCACCCCTCCACTTT.

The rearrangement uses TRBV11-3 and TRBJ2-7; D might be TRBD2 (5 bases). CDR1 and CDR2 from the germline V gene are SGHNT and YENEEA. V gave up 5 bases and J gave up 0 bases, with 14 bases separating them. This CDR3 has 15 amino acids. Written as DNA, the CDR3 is TGTGCCAGCAGCCAAACCAGCGGAAGCTCCTACGAGCAGTACTTC. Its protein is CASSQTSGSSYEQYF.

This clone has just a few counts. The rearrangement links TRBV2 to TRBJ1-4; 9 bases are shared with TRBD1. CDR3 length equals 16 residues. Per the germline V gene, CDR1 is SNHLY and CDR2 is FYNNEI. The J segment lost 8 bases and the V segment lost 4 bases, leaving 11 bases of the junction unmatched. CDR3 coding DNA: TGTGCCAGCAGTGGGGAATGGACAGGGGTTTGGGAAAAACTGTTTTTT. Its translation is CASSGEWTGVWEKLFF.